This T cell receptor (beta chain) appears in the sequencing data of a study of vaccination and CD4 T cells after COVID-19. As concerns this clonotype: Its antigen is unknown.

An Oncomine TCR Beta short-read assay was used to sequence the DNA from cultured CD4+ T cells. TCRdb fed the PCR reads into MiXCR, producing one record per CDR3 protein. This sample yields some 13,000 distinct CDR3 sequences, of which roughly 52% are seen a single time; around 12% belongs to the top ten. Indicated treatment: roughly 11-day PBMC culture with coronavirus spike peptide pools or control peptides (ViraFEST assay). The ends lost 1 base at V and 5 bases at J; junction bases unmatched: 7. This CDR3 region has 15 residues. Germline loops: CDR1 SNHLY, CDR2 FYNNEI. The gene calls are TRBV2 and TRBJ2-5, with TRBD1 matching over 7 bases. The clonotype was recovered from a human donor who had recovered from COVID-19. Sequencing was performed on CD4+ T cells from blood, cultured in vitro. CDR3 sequence: CASSEEGGWGETQYF. CDR3 DNA: TGTGCCAGCAGTGAAGAAGGGGGCTGGGGGGAGACCCAGTACTTC.